Listed here is a single T cell receptor beta chain. The antigen remains unidentified. The CDR3 is 14 residues long. Trimming took off 4 bases at V and 1 base at J, with 11 bases between the two ends. Germline V gene lookup returns CDR1 SGDLS and CDR2 YYNGEE. These data are taken from a study of shared clonotypes between healthy human individuals. Study-level points and caveats: Though the depth was large, rarefaction showed that sorted-subset sequencing was incomplete. Naive CD4 clonotypes were shared across a few donors at 4% to 5%. Only blood underwent sampling, and tissue repertoires likely differ.

Using roughly 180 ng DNA, tens of thousands of T cell genomes, the sorted-subset replicate PCRs were run. Measured with immunoSEQ multiplex PCR; TCRdb has only the in-frame clones, and not every one. The sample has roughly 1,500,000 clones; 97% to 99% are singletons. The gene calls are TRBV9 and TRBJ1-1; D possibly corresponds to TRBD1 (6 bases). The sequencing input was naive CD4+ T cells sorted from blood. Indicated subset: CD45RA+ positively selected. This TCR came from a man aged 25-45 years in good health. The chain's CDR3 is CASSPGTRNTEAFF. Here the CDR3 DNA reads TGTGCCAGCAGCCCAGGGACAAGGAACACTGAAGCTTTCTTT.